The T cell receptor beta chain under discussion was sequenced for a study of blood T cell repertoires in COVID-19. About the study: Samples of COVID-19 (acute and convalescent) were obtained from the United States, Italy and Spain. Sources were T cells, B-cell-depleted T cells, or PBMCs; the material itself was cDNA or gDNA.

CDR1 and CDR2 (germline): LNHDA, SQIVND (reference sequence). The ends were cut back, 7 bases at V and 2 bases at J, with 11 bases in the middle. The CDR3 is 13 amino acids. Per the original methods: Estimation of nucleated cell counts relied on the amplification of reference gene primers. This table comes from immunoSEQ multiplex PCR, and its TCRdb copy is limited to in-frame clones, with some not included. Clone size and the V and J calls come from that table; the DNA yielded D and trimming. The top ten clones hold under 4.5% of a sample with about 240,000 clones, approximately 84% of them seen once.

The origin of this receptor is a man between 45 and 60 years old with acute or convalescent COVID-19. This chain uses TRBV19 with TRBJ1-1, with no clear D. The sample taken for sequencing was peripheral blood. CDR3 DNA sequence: TGTGCCAGTACCAGACACCTAAACACTGAAGCTTTCTTT. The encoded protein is CASTRHLNTEAFF.